A single sample is the source of the 18 T cell receptor beta chains below, sequenced in a study of T cells in localized non-small cell lung cancer. Sequencing was performed with immunoSEQ multiplex PCR; in TCRdb, only in-frame clones are kept and a portion is missing. The sample includes approximately 4,000 clones, approximately 40% seen only once; the top ten take less than 7.5%. The material sequenced was lung tumor tissue, taken before any cancer treatment. These receptors were collected from a woman aged 35 to 69 with stage I lung adenocarcinoma.

This chain joins TRBV29-1 and TRBJ2-7; TRBD1 aligns across 12 bases. Trimming removed 4 bases from V and 7 bases from J; junction bases left unmatched: 8. The CDR3 runs 14 residues. CDR1 and CDR2 from the germline V gene are SQVTM and ANQGSEA. The CDR3 DNA follows: TGCAGCGTTGGGGGGACAGGGGGCCTCTTGGAGCAGTACTTC. Its translation is CSVGGTGGLLEQYF.

This clone turned up a few times. The gene calls are TRBV18 and TRBJ1-4; D gene ambiguous. The CDR3 is 13 residues long. The V and J ends lost 5 bases and 3 bases respectively, with 7 bases between them. Germline-derived CDR1 and CDR2 are KGHSH and LQKENI. The CDR3 loop is CASSEQSNEKLFF. The CDR3, as DNA: TGTGCCAGCTCAGAACAGTCTAATGAAAAACTGTTTTTT.

The chain links TRBV28 to TRBJ1-1; D may be TRBD1 (5 bases). Germline CDR1 MDHEN, CDR2 SYDVKM. The CDR3 covers 15 residues. With 5 bases removed from V and 0 bases from J, the gap between germline ends came to 13 bases. In DNA form, the CDR3 reads TGTGCCAGCAGTCCTCCGACAGTAATGAACACTGAAGCTTTCTTT. Its protein is CASSPPTVMNTEAFF.

The chain joins TRBV18 to TRBJ1-3; possibly TRBD1 for D (5 bases). This CDR3 region has 17 residues. Trimming stripped 6 bases from V and 7 bases from J, with 25 bases between. The germline gives CDR1 KGHSH, CDR2 LQKENI. The chain's CDR3 is CASSRVPGYSDGNTIYF. CDR3 nucleotides: TGTGCCAGCTCCCGGGTGCCAGGGTACTCAGACGGGAACACCATATATTTT.

This chain links TRBV11-3 with TRBJ2-7, with 11 bases lining up with TRBD1. This CDR3 contains 14 residues. Losses at the gene ends were 5 bases for V and 4 bases for J; bases not matched to a gene: 4. Germline V CDR1 and CDR2: SGHNT, YENEEA. The DNA for the CDR3 is TGTGCCAGCAGCCCGGGACAGGGGGTATACGAGCAGTACTTC. This translates into CASSPGQGVYEQYF.

J is TRBJ2-7 and V is TRBV9, with 9 bases aligning to TRBD2. The V segment lost 6 bases and the J segment 2 bases; nucleotides outside the gene matches: 18. Germline lookup yields CDR1 SGDLS and CDR2 YYNGEE. The CDR3 has 18 residues. CDR3 nucleotides: TGTGCCAGCACAGGTCCGGGAACTAGCGGGCGAAAAACCTACGAGCAGTACTTC. This gives the protein CASTGPGTSGRKTYEQYF.

This clone is deemed large. V gene TRBV11-3 combines with J gene TRBJ2-1, with 7 bases aligning to TRBD2. With 5 bases clipped from V and 2 bases from J, the junction kept 6 bases outside the gene matches. Germline-derived CDR1 and CDR2 are SGHNT and YENEEA. This CDR3 spans 15 amino acids. The CDR3 sequence is CASSLSGNPYNEQFF. CDR3 DNA: TGTGCCAGCAGCCTAAGCGGGAATCCCTACAATGAGCAGTTCTTC.

V and J are TRBV5-1 and TRBJ2-7; 12 positions match TRBD2. After removal of 3 bases from V and 3 bases from J, the junction contained 7 bases not matched to a gene. CDR3 length: 16 residues. Germline CDR1 SGHRS, CDR2 YFSETQ. The CDR3: CASSSTLAGGIYEQYF. The CDR3 nucleotides are TGCGCCAGCAGCTCCACACTAGCGGGAGGTATCTACGAGCAGTACTTC.

The rearrangement joins TRBV2 to TRBJ2-7; D unresolved. The V end was cut by 3 bases, the J end by 0 bases, with 12 bases between. Germline CDR1 reads SNHLY; CDR2 reads FYNNEI. The CDR3 length is 15 residues. CDR3 in amino acids: CASSEPPTHSYEQYF. DNA for the CDR3: TGTGCCAGCAGTGAGCCGCCCACCCACTCCTACGAGCAGTACTTC.

This clone has a handful of counts. This chain uses TRBV9 with TRBJ1-5, with D unclear. The CDR3 consists of 14 residues. CDR1 SGDLS and CDR2 YYNGEE come from the germline V gene. The germline V and J ends were trimmed by 3 bases and 2 bases, with 9 bases remaining between them. The CDR3: CASSADSGNQPQHF. As DNA, the CDR3 is TGTGCCAGCAGCGCAGATTCCGGCAATCAGCCCCAGCATTTT.

The chain links TRBV6-8 to TRBJ1-1, with D possibly TRBD1 on 5 matching bases. CDR1 MNHGY and CDR2 SAAAGT come from the germline V gene. The CDR3 spans 13 residues. The ends were cut back, 6 bases at V and 2 bases at J, with 10 bases in the middle. As DNA, the CDR3 is TGTGCCAGCAGGGCGGGACTCAACACTGAAGCTTTCTTT. Translating gives CASRAGLNTEAFF.

This clone has more than one count but fewer than ten. The V call is TRBV18, the J call TRBJ1-5; tentative D call: TRBD1 (5 bases). The length of the CDR3 is 15 residues. The germline V gene encodes CDR1 KGHSH and CDR2 LQKENI. V lost 2 bases and J 2 bases, leaving 10 bases between the germline ends. CDR3 amino acids: CASSPDSQGNQPQHF. Here the CDR3 DNA reads TGTGCCAGCTCACCAGACAGTCAGGGCAATCAGCCCCAGCATTTT. Full variable domain (outside the CDR3, taken from reference TRBV18 and TRBJ1-5): NAGVMQNPRHLVRRRGQEARLRCSPMKGHSHVYWYRQLPEEGLKFMVYLQKENIIDESGMPKERFSAEFPKEGPSILRIQQVVRGDSAAYFCASSPDSQGNQPQHFGDGTRLSIL.

This clone showed up just a few times. This chain connects TRBV5-1 to TRBJ1-2, with TRBD1 identical over 11 bases. Germline V gives CDR1 SGHRS, CDR2 YFSETQ. Trimming at V came to 0 bases and at J to 5 bases, leaving 3 bases not matched to a gene. This CDR3 comprises 15 residues. The CDR3 DNA reads TGCGCCAGCAGCTTGGCCGGGACAGGGGGATATGGCTACACCTTC. This translates into CASSLAGTGGYGYTF.

This clone was observed a few times. The chain has TRBV6-4 and TRBJ2-7, with D unresolved. Germline lookup yields CDR1 MRHNA and CDR2 SNTAGT. The CDR3 is made up of 11 amino acids. Trimming cost V 5 bases and J 6 bases, with 8 bases left between them. The CDR3 sequence is CASSFAGEQYF. Here the CDR3 DNA reads TGTGCCAGCAGTTTTGCTGGCGAGCAGTACTTC.

V usage is TRBV28 and J usage is TRBJ2-7, with TRBD2 matching 9 bases. Trimming removed 3 bases from V and 1 base from J; junction bases left unmatched: 4. Germline V gene sequence: CDR1 MDHEN, CDR2 SYDVKM. This CDR3 spans 15 amino acids. The CDR3, as DNA: TGTGCCAGCAGTTTCCCAGCGGGAGGTTCCTACGAGCAGTACTTC. Its protein product is CASSFPAGGSYEQYF.

Regarding this clone: An end of the junction differs from the germline gene, which may be a read error. This chain connects TRBV6-8 to TRBJ1-4, with 9 bases lining up with TRBD1. The CDR3 has 16 residues. Germline V lookup: CDR1 MNHGY, CDR2 SAAAGT. The CDR3 nucleotides read TGTGCCATCAGTGGAGTCCCGGGACAGGGTAATGAAAAACTGTTTTTT. The encoded protein is CAISGVPGQGNEKLFF.

In this sample, this clone turned up a few times. The CDR3 loop is CASSPTTANYGYTF. CDR3 DNA sequence: TGTGCCAGCTCACCAACGACAGCCAACTATGGCTACACCTTC. The J gene is TRBJ1-2, the V gene TRBV18; D might be TRBD1 (5 bases). Germline V gene lookup returns CDR1 KGHSH and CDR2 LQKENI. The CDR3 is made up of 14 amino acids. V lost 2 bases and J 2 bases, leaving 9 bases between the germline ends.

The J gene is TRBJ2-6, the V gene TRBV19, with 8 bases that match TRBD1. The V gene's germline CDR1 is LNHDA and CDR2 SQIVND (reference sequence). The CDR3 has 16 amino acids. The V segment lost 6 bases and the J segment 3 bases; nucleotides outside the gene matches: 7. CDR3 region: CASRLQGAGGANVLTF. The CDR3, as DNA: TGTGCCAGTAGACTTCAGGGGGCAGGTGGGGCCAACGTCCTGACTTTC. The entire variable domain, with the rest obtained from reference TRBV19 and TRBJ2-6, is as follows: DGGITQSPKYLFRKEGQNVTLSCEQNLNHDAMYWYRQDPGQGLRLIYYSQIVNDFQKGDIAEGYSVSREKKESFPLTVTSAQKNPTAFYLCASRLQGAGGANVLTFGAGSRLTVL.